Sequencing of this T cell receptor beta chain was carried out in a study of cytomegalovirus exposure and HLA in healthy donors. Use of 60 Vbeta and 13 Jbeta primers characterized the PCR. Produced via immunoSEQ multiplex PCR; TCRdb's table is partial and in-frame only. The repertoire includes roughly 120,000 clones, just over 75% of them detected once, and around 15% sits in the top ten. This CDR3 has 13 residues. Germline V CDR1 and CDR2: LNHDA, SQIVND (reference sequence). Trimming removed 5 bases at V and 1 base at J, with 8 bases between. Findings of the study overall: It has been reported that TCR beta sequences accurately predicted the HLA-A and HLA-B alleles of most subjects. Follow-up analysis later connected one missense variant in DCLRE1C with trimming of TCR beta V- and J-genes.

About this clone itself: The antigen is undetermined.

This TCR was recovered from a man in his thirties or forties in good health and CMV-seropositive. This chain joins TRBV19 and TRBJ1-1, with D possibly being TRBD1 (5 bases). Sequenced: PBMCs. The DNA for the CDR3 is TGTGCCAGTAGTGGGGCGACGAACACTGAAGCTTTCTTT. This codes for CASSGATNTEAFF.